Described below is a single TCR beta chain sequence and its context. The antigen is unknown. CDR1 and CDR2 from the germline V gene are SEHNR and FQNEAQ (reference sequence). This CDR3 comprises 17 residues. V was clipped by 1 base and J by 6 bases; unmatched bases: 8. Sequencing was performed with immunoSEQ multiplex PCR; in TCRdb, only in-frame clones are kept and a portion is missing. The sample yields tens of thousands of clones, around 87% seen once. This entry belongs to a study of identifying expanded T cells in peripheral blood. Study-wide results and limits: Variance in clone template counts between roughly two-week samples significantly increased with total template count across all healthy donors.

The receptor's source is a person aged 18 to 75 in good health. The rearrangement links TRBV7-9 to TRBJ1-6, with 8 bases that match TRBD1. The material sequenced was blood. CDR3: CASSLVTGVVVNSPLHF. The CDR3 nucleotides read TGTGCCAGCAGCTTAGTGACAGGGGTTGTAGTTAATTCACCCCTCCACTTT.